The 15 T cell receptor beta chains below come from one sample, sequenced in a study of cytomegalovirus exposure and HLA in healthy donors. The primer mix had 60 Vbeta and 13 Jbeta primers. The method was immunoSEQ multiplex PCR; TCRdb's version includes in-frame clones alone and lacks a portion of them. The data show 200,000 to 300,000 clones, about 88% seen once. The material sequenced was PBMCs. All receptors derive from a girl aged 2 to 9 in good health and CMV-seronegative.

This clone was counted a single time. This CDR3 reads CASSLVQGVGEQYF. Here the CDR3 DNA reads TGTGCCAGCAGTTTAGTACAGGGAGTTGGGGAGCAGTACTTC. This chain uses TRBV27 with TRBJ2-7; D might be TRBD1 (6 bases). Germline CDR1 is MNHEY and CDR2 is SMNVEV (reference sequence). CDR3 length: 14 residues. V gave up 2 bases and J gave up 7 bases, with 15 bases separating them.

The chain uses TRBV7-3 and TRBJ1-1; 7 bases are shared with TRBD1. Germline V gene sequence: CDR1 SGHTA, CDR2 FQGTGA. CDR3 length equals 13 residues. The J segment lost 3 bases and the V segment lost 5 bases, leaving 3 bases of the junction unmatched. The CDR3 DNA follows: TGTGCCAGCAGCCAACAGGGGTACACTGAAGCTTTCTTT. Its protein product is CASSQQGYTEAFF.

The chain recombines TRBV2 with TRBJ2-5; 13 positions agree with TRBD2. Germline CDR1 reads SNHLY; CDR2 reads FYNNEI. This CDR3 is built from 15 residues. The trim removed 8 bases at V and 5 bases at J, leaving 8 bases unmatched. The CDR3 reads CASGGGLAGSETQYF. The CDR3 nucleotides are TGTGCCAGCGGAGGGGGACTAGCGGGGTCGGAGACCCAGTACTTC. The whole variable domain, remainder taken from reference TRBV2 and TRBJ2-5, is EPEVTQTPSHQVTQMGQEVILRCVPISNHLYFYWYRQILGQKVEFLVSFYNNEISEKSEIFDDQFSVERPDGSNFTLKIRSTKLEDSAMYFCASGGGLAGSETQYFGPGTRLLVL.

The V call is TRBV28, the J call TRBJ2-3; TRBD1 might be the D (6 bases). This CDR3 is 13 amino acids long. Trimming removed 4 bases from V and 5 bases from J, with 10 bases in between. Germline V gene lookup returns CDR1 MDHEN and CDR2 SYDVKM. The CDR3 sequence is CASSSNRVDTQYF. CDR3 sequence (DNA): TGTGCCAGCAGTTCGAACAGGGTAGATACGCAGTATTTT. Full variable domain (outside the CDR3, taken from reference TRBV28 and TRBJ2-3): DVKVTQSSRYLVKRTGEKVFLECVQDMDHENMFWYRQDPGLGLRLIYFSYDVKMKEKGDIPEGYSVSREKKERFSLILESASTNQTSMYLCASSSNRVDTQYFGPGTRLTVL.

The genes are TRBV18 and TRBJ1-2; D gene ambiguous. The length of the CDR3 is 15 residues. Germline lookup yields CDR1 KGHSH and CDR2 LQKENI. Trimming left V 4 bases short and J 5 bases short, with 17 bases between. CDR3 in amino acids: CASSLSRGQKYGYTF. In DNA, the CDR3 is TGTGCCAGCTCACTCTCCCGCGGGCAAAAATATGGCTACACCTTC.

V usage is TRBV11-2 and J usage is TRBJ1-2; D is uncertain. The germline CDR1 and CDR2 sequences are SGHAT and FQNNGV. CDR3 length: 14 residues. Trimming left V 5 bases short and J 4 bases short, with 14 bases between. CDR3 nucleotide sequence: TGTGCCAGCAGCCCCAGACTTTCTGTCTATGGCTACACCTTC. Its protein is CASSPRLSVYGYTF.

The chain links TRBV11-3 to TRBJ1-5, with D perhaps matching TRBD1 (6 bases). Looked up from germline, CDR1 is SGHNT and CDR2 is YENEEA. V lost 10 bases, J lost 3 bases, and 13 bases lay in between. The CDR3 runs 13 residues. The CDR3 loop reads CAILDSFNQPQHF. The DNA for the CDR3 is TGTGCCATCTTGGACAGCTTCAATCAGCCCCAGCATTTT.

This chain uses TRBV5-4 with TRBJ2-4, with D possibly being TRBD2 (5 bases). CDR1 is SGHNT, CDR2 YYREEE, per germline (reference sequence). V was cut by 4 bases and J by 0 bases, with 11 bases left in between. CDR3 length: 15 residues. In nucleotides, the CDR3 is TGTGCCAGCAGCCATACGGGGAAAGCCAAAAACATTCAGTACTTC. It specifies CASSHTGKAKNIQYF.

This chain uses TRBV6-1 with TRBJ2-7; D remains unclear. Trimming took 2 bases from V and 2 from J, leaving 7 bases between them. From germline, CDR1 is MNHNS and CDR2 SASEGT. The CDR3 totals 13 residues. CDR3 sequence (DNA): TGTGCCAGCAGTGAAAGGCAGGCCTACGAGCAGTACTTC. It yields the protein CASSERQAYEQYF.

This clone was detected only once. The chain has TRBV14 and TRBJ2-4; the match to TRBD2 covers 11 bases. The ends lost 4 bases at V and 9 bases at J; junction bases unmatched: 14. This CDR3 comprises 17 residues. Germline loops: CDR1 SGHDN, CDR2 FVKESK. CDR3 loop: CASSPLASGGRWSIQYF. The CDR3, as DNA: TGTGCCAGCAGCCCCCTCGCTAGCGGGGGGCGGTGGAGCATTCAGTACTTC.

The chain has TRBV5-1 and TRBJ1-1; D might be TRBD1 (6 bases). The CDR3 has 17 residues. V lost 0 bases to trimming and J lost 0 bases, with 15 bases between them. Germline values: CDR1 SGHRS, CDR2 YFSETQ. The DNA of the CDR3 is TGCGCCAGCAGCTTGGGGCAGGGACAAGGAGTGAACACTGAAGCTTTCTTT. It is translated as CASSLGQGQGVNTEAFF.

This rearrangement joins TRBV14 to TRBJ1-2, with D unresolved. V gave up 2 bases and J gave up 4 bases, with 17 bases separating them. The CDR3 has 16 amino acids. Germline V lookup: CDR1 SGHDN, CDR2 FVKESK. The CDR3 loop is CASSQITAGRTYGYTF. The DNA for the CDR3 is TGTGCCAGCAGCCAAATAACCGCGGGCAGAACCTATGGCTACACCTTC.

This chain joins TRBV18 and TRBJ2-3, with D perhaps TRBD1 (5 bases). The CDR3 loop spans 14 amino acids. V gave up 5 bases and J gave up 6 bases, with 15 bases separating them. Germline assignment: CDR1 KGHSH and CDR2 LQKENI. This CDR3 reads CASSDRNLGDTQYF. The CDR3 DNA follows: TGTGCCAGCTCAGACAGAAACTTGGGGGATACGCAGTATTTT.

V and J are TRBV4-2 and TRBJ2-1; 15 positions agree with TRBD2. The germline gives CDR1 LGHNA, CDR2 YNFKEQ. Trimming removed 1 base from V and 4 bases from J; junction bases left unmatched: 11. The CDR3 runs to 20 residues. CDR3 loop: CASSQVRGLAGGIPYNEQFF. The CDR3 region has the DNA TGTGCCAGCAGCCAAGTAAGGGGACTAGCGGGGGGAATCCCTTACAATGAGCAGTTCTTC.

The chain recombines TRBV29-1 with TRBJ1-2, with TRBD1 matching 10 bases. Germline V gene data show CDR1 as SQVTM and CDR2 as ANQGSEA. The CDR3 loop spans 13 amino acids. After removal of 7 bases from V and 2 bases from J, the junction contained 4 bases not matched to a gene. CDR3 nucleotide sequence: TGCAGCGACTGGGACAGGGGAAACTATGGCTACACCTTC. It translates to CSDWDRGNYGYTF.